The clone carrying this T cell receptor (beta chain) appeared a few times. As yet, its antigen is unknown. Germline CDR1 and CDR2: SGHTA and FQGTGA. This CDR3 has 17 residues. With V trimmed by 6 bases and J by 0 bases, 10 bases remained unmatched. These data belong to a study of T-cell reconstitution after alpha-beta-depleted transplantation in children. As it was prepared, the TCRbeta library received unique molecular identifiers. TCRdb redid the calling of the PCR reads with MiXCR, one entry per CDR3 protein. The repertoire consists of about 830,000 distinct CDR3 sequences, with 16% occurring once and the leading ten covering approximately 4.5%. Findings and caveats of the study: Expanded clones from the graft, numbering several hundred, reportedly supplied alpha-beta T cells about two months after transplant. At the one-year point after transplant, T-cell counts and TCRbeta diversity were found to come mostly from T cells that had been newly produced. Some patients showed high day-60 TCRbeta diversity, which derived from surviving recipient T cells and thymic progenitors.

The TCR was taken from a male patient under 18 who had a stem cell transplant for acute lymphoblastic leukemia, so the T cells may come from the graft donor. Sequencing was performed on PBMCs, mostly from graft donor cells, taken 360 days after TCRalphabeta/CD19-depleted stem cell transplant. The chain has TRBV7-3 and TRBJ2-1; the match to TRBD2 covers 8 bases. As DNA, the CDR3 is TGTGCCAGCAGGTCGGGAAATAGCGGGAACTCCTACAATGAGCAGTTCTTC. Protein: CASRSGNSGNSYNEQFF.